This is a list of T cell receptor beta chains from one sample in a study of STAT5B mutations in CD4+ large granular lymphocyte leukemia. Generated by immunoSEQ multiplex PCR, the TCRdb table keeps only in-frame clones and is missing some. The sample lists 30,000 to 40,000 clones, about 70% occurring once. Material: CD4+ T cells from blood buffy coats. These receptors were collected from a human donor in good health. Each CDR3 is given with its conserved first and last residue. The order of the fields is J gene, clone size, D gene, V gene, CDR3 DNA, CDR3 protein. The D gene is left open where the match is weak. Some rows mark clone size as missing; the rest say once, few, many or name a class of expanded clone.

j_gene: TRBJ2-1
abundance: NA
d_gene: NA
v_gene: TRBV2
CDR3nt: TGTGCCAGCAGGCCTTCGGGGGCATTGGAAAATGAGCAGTTCTTC
CDR3aa: CASRPSGALENEQFF

j_gene: TRBJ2-7
abundance: NA
d_gene: NA
v_gene: TRBV2
CDR3nt: TGTGCCAGCAGTTTTAGCGTCTACGAGCAGTACTTC
CDR3aa: CASSFSVYEQYF

j_gene: TRBJ1-4
abundance: NA
d_gene: NA
v_gene: TRBV7-2
CDR3nt: TGTGCCAGCAGCTTAGATATGGCCCTGGGGACTAATGAAAAACTGTTTTTT
CDR3aa: CASSLDMALGTNEKLFF

j_gene: TRBJ2-6
abundance: NA
d_gene: NA
v_gene: TRBV7-6
CDR3nt: TGTGCCAGCAGCTTAGCGGGGTTCGGGGCCAACGTCCTGACTTTC
CDR3aa: CASSLAGFGANVLTF

j_gene: TRBJ2-1
abundance: NA
d_gene: NA
v_gene: TRBV29-1
CDR3nt: TGCAGCGTTCCCTTCGGCTCAGGGGCCTACAATGAGCAGTTCTTC
CDR3aa: CSVPFGSGAYNEQFF

j_gene: TRBJ2-7
abundance: NA
d_gene: TRBD2
v_gene: TRBV11-2
CDR3nt: TGTGCCAGCCGTCGGACTAGCGGGACCTCCTACGAGCAGTACTTC
CDR3aa: CASRRTSGTSYEQYF

j_gene: TRBJ1-6
abundance: few
d_gene: NA
v_gene: TRBV4-1
CDR3nt: TGCGCCAGCAGCCAAGACGCAGACCTGAGCTCCTATAATTCACCCCTCCACTTT
CDR3aa: CASSQDADLSSYNSPLHF

j_gene: TRBJ2-6
abundance: NA
d_gene: NA
v_gene: TRBV19
CDR3nt: TGTGCCAGTAGCCTTCGGGACTTCGGGACTGGGGCCAACGTCCTGACTTTC
CDR3aa: CASSLRDFGTGANVLTF

j_gene: TRBJ2-1
abundance: NA
d_gene: NA
v_gene: TRBV7-8
CDR3nt: TGTGCCAGCAGCTTAGAGGGTGCTGCCGACAATGAGCAGTTCTTC
CDR3aa: CASSLEGAADNEQFF

j_gene: TRBJ1-5
abundance: NA
d_gene: NA
v_gene: TRBV6-1
CDR3nt: TGTGCCAGCACAAATGGGGTGGATCAGCCCCAGCATTTT
CDR3aa: CASTNGVDQPQHF

j_gene: TRBJ2-2
abundance: NA
d_gene: NA
v_gene: TRBV7-6
CDR3nt: TGTGCCAGCAAAATGGGGCAGGGGTCCACCGGGGAGCTGTTTTTT
CDR3aa: CASKMGQGSTGELFF

j_gene: TRBJ2-6
abundance: NA
d_gene: TRBD1
v_gene: TRBV19
CDR3nt: TGTGCCAGTACTGTAGGGACAGGGAACTCTGGGGCCAACGTCCTGACTTTC
CDR3aa: CASTVGTGNSGANVLTF

j_gene: TRBJ2-3
abundance: NA
d_gene: NA
v_gene: TRBV7-8
CDR3nt: TGTGCCAGCAGCTCACCTCCGGGGGGCCCCGATACGCAGTATTTT
CDR3aa: CASSSPPGGPDTQYF

j_gene: TRBJ2-7
abundance: once
d_gene: TRBD1
v_gene: TRBV30
CDR3nt: TGTGCCTGTGGGACAGGGGACTACGAGCAGTACTTC
CDR3aa: CACGTGDYEQYF

j_gene: TRBJ2-1
abundance: NA
d_gene: NA
v_gene: TRBV10-2
CDR3nt: TGCGCCAGCAGTAAACCAGGGGAGCAGTTCTTC
CDR3aa: CASSKPGEQFF

j_gene: TRBJ2-7
abundance: NA
d_gene: NA
v_gene: TRBV5-1
CDR3nt: TGCGCCAGCAGCCCCATCCGGACAGCCTCCTACGAGCAGTACTTC
CDR3aa: CASSPIRTASYEQYF

j_gene: TRBJ1-2
abundance: NA
d_gene: TRBD1
v_gene: TRBV6-1
CDR3nt: TGTGCCAGCAGTGAACGAGGGACAGGGGGCGACTATGGCTACACCTTC
CDR3aa: CASSERGTGGDYGYTF

j_gene: TRBJ2-1
abundance: NA
d_gene: NA
v_gene: TRBV18
CDR3nt: TGTGCCAGCTCACCCAGGGGCTCCTACAATGAGCAGTTCTTC
CDR3aa: CASSPRGSYNEQFF

j_gene: TRBJ2-7
abundance: NA
d_gene: NA
v_gene: TRBV10-3
CDR3nt: TGTGCCATCAGTGAAAACGGTGAGCAGTACTTC
CDR3aa: CAISENGEQYF

j_gene: TRBJ1-2
abundance: NA
d_gene: NA
v_gene: TRBV2
CDR3nt: TGTGCCAGCAATTTGGAAAACTATGGCTACACCTTC
CDR3aa: CASNLENYGYTF

j_gene: TRBJ2-3
abundance: NA
d_gene: TRBD2
v_gene: TRBV4-2
CDR3nt: TGTGCCAGCAGCCAAGATTGGGGACTAGCGGGAGACCCGGCAGATACGCAGTATTTT
CDR3aa: CASSQDWGLAGDPADTQYF

j_gene: TRBJ2-3
abundance: NA
d_gene: TRBD1
v_gene: TRBV7-9
CDR3nt: TGTGCCAGCAGCTTAGGGTTGAGACAGGGACAGGGTACAGATACGCAGTATTTT
CDR3aa: CASSLGLRQGQGTDTQYF

j_gene: TRBJ1-1
abundance: NA
d_gene: NA
v_gene: TRBV11-2
CDR3nt: TGTGCCAGCAGCTCGCAGGGGTTCAGGGCGTCAACTGAAGCTTTCTTT
CDR3aa: CASSSQGFRASTEAFF

j_gene: TRBJ1-1
abundance: NA
d_gene: NA
v_gene: TRBV15
CDR3nt: TGTGCCACCAGCGGGCCGATGAACACTGAAGCTTTCTTT
CDR3aa: CATSGPMNTEAFF

j_gene: TRBJ1-5
abundance: NA
d_gene: TRBD1
v_gene: TRBV6-1
CDR3nt: TGTGCCAGCAGGGGGACAGGGGGAGATCAGCCCCAGCATTTT
CDR3aa: CASRGTGGDQPQHF

j_gene: TRBJ1-2
abundance: NA
d_gene: TRBD1
v_gene: TRBV7-8
CDR3nt: TGTGCCAGCAGCTTAAGATTCCGGACGTATCCTGACAGGGGCGAAGGCTACACCTTC
CDR3aa: CASSLRFRTYPDRGEGYTF

j_gene: TRBJ2-7
abundance: NA
d_gene: TRBD1
v_gene: TRBV18
CDR3nt: TGTGCCAGCTCACCACCTGACAGGGCCTACGAGCAGTACTTC
CDR3aa: CASSPPDRAYEQYF

j_gene: TRBJ1-5
abundance: NA
d_gene: NA
v_gene: TRBV15
CDR3nt: TGTGCCACCAGCCAAAGGACCCATCAGCCCCAGCATTTT
CDR3aa: CATSQRTHQPQHF

j_gene: TRBJ2-5
abundance: NA
d_gene: NA
v_gene: TRBV11-2
CDR3nt: TGTGCCAGCAGCCTAGAGAGGGAGACCCAGTACTTC
CDR3aa: CASSLERETQYF

j_gene: TRBJ1-6
abundance: NA
d_gene: TRBD1
v_gene: TRBV6-6
CDR3nt: TGTGCCACCAAGGCTGTGCCGGGACAGGCTGGATCACCCCTCCACTTT
CDR3aa: CATKAVPGQAGSPLHF

j_gene: TRBJ2-1
abundance: few
d_gene: TRBD2
v_gene: TRBV10-1
CDR3nt: TGCGCCAGCAGTCCCACAGCGGGAGGTGAGCAGTTCTTC
CDR3aa: CASSPTAGGEQFF

j_gene: TRBJ2-1
abundance: NA
d_gene: TRBD2
v_gene: TRBV9
CDR3nt: TGTGCCAGCAGCGTATCGGGAGGGGGTAGCTACAATGAGCAGTTCTTC
CDR3aa: CASSVSGGGSYNEQFF

j_gene: TRBJ1-5
abundance: NA
d_gene: NA
v_gene: TRBV6-5
CDR3nt: TGTGCCAGCAGTTACTCGAGGGGTAGCAATCAGCCCCAGCATTTT
CDR3aa: CASSYSRGSNQPQHF

j_gene: TRBJ2-2
abundance: few
d_gene: NA
v_gene: TRBV19
CDR3nt: TGTGCCAGTAGTCGGACATCCCCGGGCGGGGAGCTGTTTTTT
CDR3aa: CASSRTSPGGELFF

j_gene: TRBJ2-7
abundance: once
d_gene: TRBD1
v_gene: TRBV7-8
CDR3nt: TGTGCCAGCTTAGGGGGCCGGGACAACTCCTACGAGCAGTACTTC
CDR3aa: CASLGGRDNSYEQYF

j_gene: TRBJ1-2
abundance: NA
d_gene: TRBD1
v_gene: TRBV27
CDR3nt: TGTGCCAGCAGTTTTTACCCGACAGGGGGAGAGTATGGCTACACCTTC
CDR3aa: CASSFYPTGGEYGYTF

j_gene: TRBJ1-1
abundance: NA
d_gene: NA
v_gene: TRBV5-1
CDR3nt: TGCGCCAGCAGCCCCTCCGGGGCTGAAATTGAAGCTTTCTTT
CDR3aa: CASSPSGAEIEAFF

j_gene: TRBJ2-1
abundance: NA
d_gene: NA
v_gene: TRBV19
CDR3nt: TGTGCCAGTTCACGCCTAGCGCGATCCTACAATGAGCAGTTCTTC
CDR3aa: CASSRLARSYNEQFF

j_gene: TRBJ2-7
abundance: NA
d_gene: NA
v_gene: TRBV9
CDR3nt: TGTGCCAGCAGCGTAGACATCCACTACGAGCAGTACTTC
CDR3aa: CASSVDIHYEQYF

j_gene: TRBJ2-2
abundance: few
d_gene: NA
v_gene: TRBV6-5
CDR3nt: TGTGCCAGCAGTTGGGACACCGGGGAGCTGTTTTTT
CDR3aa: CASSWDTGELFF